Listed below are T cell receptor beta chains from one sample, sequenced in a study of T cells in Graves' hyperthyroidism and ophthalmopathy. TCRdb passed the multiplex PCR reads through MiXCR, listing each CDR3 protein once. The sample records roughly 510,000 distinct CDR3 sequences, around 43% being singletons. The sample taken for sequencing was peripheral blood or thyroid tissue (not recorded which). The receptor set was obtained from an adult woman with Graves' disease, either hyperthyroidism or ophthalmopathy (not recorded which). Each CDR3 is given with its conserved first and last residue.

v_gene,j_gene,CDR3aa
TRBV20-1,TRBJ2-3,CSATGTSGSTDTQYF
TRBV20-1,TRBJ1-1,CSAPDSGGSMNTEAFF
TRBV7-9,TRBJ2-1,CASSFSGGGYHNEQFF
TRBV20-1,TRBJ1-5,CSARSGRGGQPQHF
TRBV7-2,TRBJ1-1,CASSLAREIHMNTEAFF
TRBV10-3,TRBJ1-2,CAISGTLNYGYTF
TRBV10-2,TRBJ2-5,CASSENVGGQETQYF
TRBV9,TRBJ2-7,CASSVGPGGDYEQYF
TRBV7-9,TRBJ2-7,CASSATESYEQYF
TRBV7-9,TRBJ2-6,CASSLRGLLSGANVLTF
TRBV29-1,TRBJ2-7,CSVEGGTTYEQCF